What follows are 16 T cell receptor beta chains derived from one specimen sequenced in a study of glioma-infiltrating T cells. Amplification of TCR alpha and beta CDR3 regions from RNA used iRepertoire nested multiplex PCR. Via MiXCR, TCRdb re-called the multiplex PCR reads, giving one row per CDR3 protein. This repertoire shows around 390,000 distinct CDR3 sequences, more than 35% found once; its top ten account for 12%. Material for sequencing was glioma tissue, nonneoplastic brain tissue, or PBMCs (not recorded which). The receptors here all came from a human donor with low-grade glioma or glioblastoma, undergoing nonglioma brain surgery, or in good health (not recorded which).

The gene calls are TRBV14 and TRBJ2-7, with D hard to call. The DNA end favors TRBJ2-1, so the J call may be wrong. The CDR3 is made up of 18 amino acids. Germline loops: CDR1 SGHDN, CDR2 FVKESK. CDR3 DNA sequence: TGTGCCAGCAGCCAAGAATTTTGGGGTCCGAGCTCCTACAATGAGCAGTTCTTC. Its protein product is CASSQEFWGPSSYNEQFF.

A few counts support this clonotype. V and J are TRBV5-1 and TRBJ2-7; D unclear. The CDR3 spans 15 residues. V was clipped by 3 bases and J by 4 bases, with 17 bases between them. CDR1 and CDR2 (germline): SGHRS, YFSETQ. CDR3 bases: TGCGCCAGCAGCTCCCGAGGCGCCTTTGGATACGAGCAGTACTTC. Amino acid sequence: CASSSRGAFGYEQYF.

The J gene is TRBJ2-1, the V gene TRBV5-1; no clear D gene. The CDR3 has 14 amino acids. CDR1 is SGHRS and CDR2 is YFSETQ in the germline V gene. The V gene lost 6 bases and the J gene lost 2 bases, with 12 bases spanning the gap. The CDR3 DNA follows: TGCGCCAGCACAGGCCTGCTTCCCTACAATGAGCAGTTCTTC. This codes for CASTGLLPYNEQFF.

In this sample, this clonotype turned up many times. This chain uses TRBV6-2 or TRBV6-3 with TRBJ2-7, with TRBD2 matching over 8 bases. The J segment lost 0 bases and the V segment lost 4 bases, leaving 8 bases of the junction unmatched. Germline CDR1 reads MNHEY; CDR2 reads SVGEGT. This CDR3 is 16 amino acids long. The chain's CDR3 is CASSWGPTSVSYEQYF. In DNA form, the CDR3 reads TGTGCCAGCAGTTGGGGACCGACTAGCGTCTCCTACGAGCAGTACTTC.

On this clonotype itself: This could be a read error, since a much larger clone is one nucleotide away. The genes are TRBV27 and TRBJ1-2; 7 nucleotides line up with TRBD1. CDR3 length equals 13 residues. Trimming cost V 5 bases and J 8 bases; bases outside gene matches: 8. Germline CDR1 MNHEY, CDR2 SMNVEV (reference sequence). The CDR3 spells CASSDPGGKGYTF. The CDR3 DNA follows: TGTGCCAGCAGTGATCCAGGGGGAAAGGGCTACACCTTC.

CDR3 nucleotide sequence: TGTGCCAGCAGCTTAGCGCATTGGCGGGAGGGCCGGAATGAGCAGTTCTTC. Its translation: CASSLAHWREGRNEQFF. The chain has TRBV7-9 and TRBJ2-1, with 9 nucleotides matching TRBD2. Germline CDR1 reads SEHNR; CDR2 reads FQNEAQ (reference sequence). The CDR3 loop spans 17 amino acids. The V and J ends lost 0 bases and 7 bases, in that order; junction bases with no gene match: 10.

Only a few counts were recorded for this clonotype. The V and J genes are TRBV5-4 and TRBJ2-7; a weak D match, TRBD2 (6 bases). V was trimmed by 0 bases and J by 5 bases, leaving 12 bases between them. Germline CDR1 is SGHNT and CDR2 is YYREEE (reference sequence). CDR3 length equals 14 residues. CDR3 region: CASSLAGGTHEQYF. The CDR3 DNA reads TGTGCCAGCAGCTTGGCTGGAGGGACCCACGAGCAGTACTTC.

This clonotype came up a few times. The genes are TRBV12-3 or TRBV12-4 and TRBJ2-5, with 8 positions matching TRBD1. The CDR3 consists of 13 residues. V was clipped by 7 bases and J by 5 bases; unmatched bases: 6. CDR3 sequence reads: CASKGQVVETQYF. The CDR3 DNA follows: TGTGCCAGCAAGGGACAGGTTGTTGAGACCCAGTACTTC.

This clonotype was recorded many times. V is TRBV24-1 and J is TRBJ1-2, with no clear D. Germline assignment: CDR1 KGHDR and CDR2 SFDVKD. CDR3 length: 11 residues. Trimming stripped 6 bases from V and 8 bases from J, with 9 bases between. CDR3 loop: CATSPGSGYTF. In nucleotides, the CDR3 is TGTGCCACCAGTCCAGGAAGCGGCTACACCTTC.

The chain has TRBV7-3 and TRBJ2-7; D may be TRBD2 (5 bases). This CDR3 region has 13 residues. Deletions cut 1 base from V and 7 bases from J, with 11 bases between. Per the germline V gene, CDR1 is SGHTA and CDR2 is FQGTGA. Here the CDR3 reads CASSLNTEGEQYF. The CDR3 bases are TGTGCCAGCAGCTTAAATACCGAGGGTGAGCAGTACTTC.

V gene TRBV20-1 combines with J gene TRBJ2-3; 13 nucleotides agree with TRBD2. The CDR3 runs to 15 residues. Germline CDR1 DFQATT, CDR2 SNEGSKA (reference sequence). Trimming cost V 3 bases and J 4 bases; bases outside gene matches: 4. The CDR3 here is CSASGLAGAPDTQYF. The CDR3 DNA sequence: TGCAGTGCTAGTGGACTAGCGGGGGCCCCAGATACGCAGTATTTT.

Ten or more counts support this clonotype. The rearrangement links TRBV27 to TRBJ1-1; the D gene is possibly TRBD1 (5 bases). Deletions cut 5 bases from V and 5 bases from J, with 12 bases between. CDR3 length equals 13 residues. CDR1 is MNHEY and CDR2 is SMNVEV in the germline V gene (reference sequence). CDR3 loop: CASSLSRGTEAFF. The CDR3 nucleotides read TGTGCCAGCAGTCTCTCGCGGGGGACTGAAGCTTTCTTT.

This clonotype was found once. The V gene is TRBV5-1, the J gene TRBJ2-1; 15 nucleotides align to TRBD2. After removal of 2 bases from V and 8 bases from J, the junction contained 5 bases not matched to a gene. The CDR3 totals 16 residues. Looked up from germline, CDR1 is SGHRS and CDR2 is YFSETQ. The CDR3 loop reads CASSFGLAGGPHEQFF. The CDR3 DNA is TGCGCCAGCAGCTTCGGACTAGCGGGAGGGCCGCATGAGCAGTTCTTC. Full variable domain (rest looked up from reference TRBV5-1 and TRBJ2-1): KAGVTQTPRYLIKTRGQQVTLSCSPISGHRSVSWYQQTPGQGLQFLFEYFSETQRNKGNFPGRFSGRQFSNSRSEMNVSTLELGDSALYLCASSFGLAGGPHEQFFGPGTRLTVL.

V is TRBV30 and J is TRBJ1-1, with 7 bases lining up with TRBD1. Germline CDR1 is GTSNPN and CDR2 is SVGIG (reference sequence). V gave up 2 bases and J gave up 2 bases; unmatched junction bases: 5. The CDR3 spans 14 residues. This chain's CDR3 is CAWSKDRTNTEAFF. Here the CDR3 DNA reads TGTGCCTGGAGTAAGGACAGGACTAACACTGAAGCTTTCTTT.

Points on this clonotype: A junction end diverges from the germline sequence, so it may reflect a read error. The J gene is TRBJ1-5, the V gene TRBV28, with D tentatively TRBD1 (5 bases). The length of the CDR3 is 15 residues. Looked up from germline, CDR1 is MDHEN and CDR2 is SYDVKM. CDR3 in DNA: TGTGCCAGCAGTTTCAGGACTAGGGGCAATCAGCCCAAGCATTTT. Translation: CASSFRTRGNQPKHF. Complete variable domain (other parts from reference TRBV28 and TRBJ1-5): DVKVTQSSRYLVKRTGEKVFLECVQDMDHENMFWYRQDPGLGLRLIYFSYDVKMKEKGDIPEGYSVSREKKERFSLILESASTNQTSMYLCASSFRTRGNQPKHFGDGTRLSIL.

There are many counts of this clonotype. V usage is TRBV6-2 or TRBV6-3 and J usage is TRBJ1-2; D may be TRBD1 (5 bases). Germline V lookup: CDR1 MNHEY, CDR2 SVGEGT. Between the trimmed V and J ends, which lost 8 bases and 3 bases, there was a span of 22 bases. The CDR3 sequence is 16 residues long. CDR3 protein: CASPRREGSPHYGYTF. The CDR3 bases are TGTGCCAGCCCACGCAGGGAAGGCAGTCCCCACTATGGCTACACCTTC.